This entry features one T cell receptor (beta chain) sequence. The sample comes from a study of blood T cell repertoires in COVID-19. Overall study context: Donors in the United States, Italy and Spain gave samples during acute or convalescent COVID-19.

Original data processing: From reference gene primer amplification, estimates of nucleated cell counts were derived. The table came from immunoSEQ multiplex PCR; TCRdb's copy has only in-frame clones and leaves some out. V and J calls and clone size follow that table, whereas D and trimming were derived from the DNA. This table has tens of thousands of clones, more than 80% appearing once. This CDR3 has 17 residues. Germline V CDR1 and CDR2: SGDLS, YYNGEE. The V and J ends lost 0 bases and 0 bases, in that order; junction bases with no gene match: 6. J is TRBJ2-3 and V is TRBV9; TRBD2 matches 8 bases. Source material: peripheral blood. This TCR was recovered from a man aged 50 to 59 with acute or convalescent COVID-19. As DNA, the CDR3 is TGTGCCAGCAGCGTAGAGGAACTAGCGGTTAGCACAGATACGCAGTATTTT. It encodes CASSVEELAVSTDTQYF.